The entry below describes one TCR beta chain. Antigen specificity is unknown. This sample was taken from a study of T cells in Graves' hyperthyroidism and ophthalmopathy. Overall study: Initial diagnosis, before any treatment, was when peripheral blood was collected.

Study-wide results and limits: A model using 13 V-J features told ophthalmopathy apart from stable hyperthyroidism. Peripheral blood also featured most of the thyroid clonotypes expanded above 0.001. Ophthalmopathy onset followed model prediction by a median roughly 6.5 months.

Germline loops: CDR1 SGHRS, CDR2 YFSETQ. Trimming took off 0 bases at V and 6 bases at J, with 7 bases between the two ends. This CDR3 spans 13 amino acids. Amplified TCR beta CDR3 regions came from RNA transcripts. A first-round RT-PCR of the TCR CDR3 used the HTBI primer set. MiXCR was run by TCRdb on the multiplex PCR reads, yielding one entry per CDR3 protein. The sample has more than 500,000 distinct CDR3 sequences, more than 15% seen once. The sequence derives from a young woman with Graves' ophthalmopathy. The chain is built from TRBV5-1 and TRBJ2-1; no firm D call. The sample taken for sequencing was blood. CDR3 DNA: TGCGCCAGCAGCTTGGACCAGTCCAATGAGCAGTTCTTC. Amino acid sequence: CASSLDQSNEQFF.